Each of the 29 T cell receptor beta chains below was sequenced from the same sample in a study of cytomegalovirus exposure and HLA in healthy donors. The PCR was carried out with 60 Vbeta primers and 13 Jbeta primers. Using immunoSEQ multiplex PCR, the repertoire was profiled, and TCRdb retains in-frame clones only, with some absent. The repertoire holds about 120,000 clones, with roughly 60% as singletons. Sequencing was carried out using PBMCs. All receptors come from a man aged 40-55 years in good health and CMV-seropositive.

This clone showed up just a few times. V usage is TRBV6-5 and J usage is TRBJ2-7; tentative D call: TRBD2 (7 bases). The CDR3 has 15 amino acids. CDR1 is MNHEY and CDR2 is SVGAGI in the germline V gene. The ends were cut back, 5 bases at V and 2 bases at J, with 16 bases in the middle. The CDR3 here is CASSTEGGPTYEQYF. The DNA of the CDR3 is TGTGCCAGCAGTACTGAGGGGGGGCCGACCTACGAGCAGTACTTC.

The genes are TRBV6-5 and TRBJ2-2; D is uncertain. The CDR3 is 13 residues long. Germline-derived CDR1 and CDR2 are MNHEY and SVGAGI. With 5 bases removed from V and 8 bases from J, the gap between germline ends came to 12 bases. In nucleotides, the CDR3 is TGTGCCAGCAGTCCAGCTAGGTGGGGGGAGCTGTTTTTT. It is translated as CASSPARWGELFF.

The chain uses TRBV6-5 and TRBJ2-1; TRBD2 matches at 7 bases. The CDR3 covers 13 residues. The ends lost 8 bases at V and 9 bases at J; junction bases unmatched: 10. Germline V gene sequence: CDR1 MNHEY, CDR2 SVGAGI. The CDR3 nucleotides read TGTGCCAGCGGTAGTGGGAGGGCCGGTGAGCAGTTCTTC. It is translated as CASGSGRAGEQFF.

The rearrangement links TRBV11-1 to TRBJ1-1; D might be TRBD1 (5 bases). The CDR3 has 13 amino acids. The V and J ends lost 5 bases and 1 base respectively, with 8 bases between them. The germline V gene has CDR1 SGHAT and CDR2 FQDESV (reference sequence). CDR3 in amino acids: CASSRGQNTEAFF. The CDR3, as DNA: TGTGCCAGCAGCCGAGGACAGAACACTGAAGCTTTCTTT.

The chain has TRBV10-3 and TRBJ1-2; 9 bases fit TRBD1. V shed 5 bases and J 3 bases; nucleotides not matched to a gene: 10. Germline-derived CDR1 and CDR2 are ENHRY and SYGVKD. The CDR3 runs 16 residues. In DNA, the CDR3 is TGTGCCATCAGTCCGGGACAGGGACAGGCGGACTATGGCTACACCTTC. Translated: CAISPGQGQADYGYTF.

This chain connects TRBV7-9 to TRBJ1-4; tentatively, D is TRBD1 (6 bases). Trimming shortened V by 2 bases and J by 8 bases, and 15 bases separated the two germline ends. The V gene's germline CDR1 is SEHNR and CDR2 FQNEAQ (reference sequence). This CDR3 has 15 residues. CDR3 nucleotides: TGTGCCAGCAGCTTAACGCATTCACAGGGAGAAAAACTGTTTTTT. It yields the protein CASSLTHSQGEKLFF.

V gene TRBV9 combines with J gene TRBJ2-7; 8 bases are shared with TRBD2. V shed 3 bases, J shed 3 bases, and the junction held 5 bases outside the gene matches. Germline V lookup: CDR1 SGDLS, CDR2 YYNGEE. This CDR3 is built from 14 residues. The CDR3 DNA reads as TGTGCCAGCAGCGCGGGACTAGGGTTCTACGAGCAGTACTTC. Amino acid sequence: CASSAGLGFYEQYF.

This rearrangement joins TRBV10-3 to TRBJ2-7; TRBD1 agrees at 12 bases. Germline V lookup: CDR1 ENHRY, CDR2 SYGVKD. CDR3 length: 14 amino acids. The ends lost 8 bases at V and 5 bases at J; junction bases unmatched: 7. The DNA of the CDR3 is TGTGCCATCCGACCGGGACAGGGGGCGAACGAGCAGTACTTC. As protein: CAIRPGQGANEQYF.

J is TRBJ2-1 and V is TRBV7-9, with 12 bases matching TRBD1. The CDR3 sequence is 16 residues long. Germline V gives CDR1 SEHNR, CDR2 FQNEAQ (reference sequence). The ends lost 5 bases at V and 7 bases at J; junction bases unmatched: 9. The chain's CDR3 is CASSRRGTGGMNEQFF. CDR3 DNA: TGTGCCAGCAGCAGGAGGGGGACAGGGGGCATGAATGAGCAGTTCTTC.

This clone appeared a few times. This chain links TRBV6-1 with TRBJ2-7; 9 bases map to TRBD2. The CDR3 covers 15 residues. Germline V CDR1 and CDR2: MNHNS, SASEGT. The ends lost 8 bases at V and 3 bases at J; junction bases unmatched: 11. The CDR3 spells CASQDLGLAFYEQYF. CDR3 DNA: TGTGCCAGCCAAGACCTGGGACTAGCTTTCTACGAGCAGTACTTC.

The chain employs TRBV13 and TRBJ2-2, with TRBD2 matching 7 bases. Germline loops: CDR1 PRHDT, CDR2 FYEKMQ (reference sequence). The CDR3 has 17 residues. The V and J ends lost 6 bases and 0 bases, in that order; junction bases with no gene match: 10. This chain's CDR3 is CASSRLPGGTNTGELFF. CDR3 DNA sequence: TGTGCCAGCAGTCGGCTTCCCGGGGGGACGAACACCGGGGAGCTGTTTTTT.

This clone was counted only a few times. The chain links TRBV29-1 to TRBJ2-3, with D possibly TRBD2 on 5 matching bases. V lost 6 bases and J 2 bases, leaving 15 bases between the germline ends. The CDR3 runs 14 residues. Germline CDR1 is SQVTM and CDR2 is ANQGSEA. The CDR3 protein is CSVGPGTYTDTQYF. The CDR3 DNA is TGCAGCGTAGGACCGGGAACTTACACAGATACGCAGTATTTT.

The rearrangement uses TRBV5-1 and TRBJ1-4, with 10 positions matching TRBD1. The germline gives CDR1 SGHRS, CDR2 YFSETQ. V was pared by 7 bases and J by 1 base, with 7 bases of the junction left unmatched. The CDR3 sequence is 16 residues long. The CDR3 protein is CASGTGEGETNEKLFF. For the CDR3, the DNA is TGCGCCAGCGGGACAGGGGAAGGCGAAACTAATGAAAAACTGTTTTTT.

This sequence joins TRBV7-9 and TRBJ1-2; the D gene is possibly TRBD1 (6 bases). This CDR3 comprises 13 residues. V was trimmed by 5 bases and J by 8 bases, leaving 15 bases between them. Germline values: CDR1 SEHNR, CDR2 FQNEAQ (reference sequence). The CDR3 nucleotides read TGTGCCAGCAGCCCCCACCAAGGGGGAGGCTACACCTTC. As protein: CASSPHQGGGYTF. The full variable domain, its missing parts supplied by reference TRBV7-9 and TRBJ1-2, is DTGVSQNPRHKITKRGQNVTFRCDPISEHNRLYWYRQTLGQGPEFLTYFQNEAQLEKSRLLSDRFSAERPKGSFSTLEIQRTEQGDSAMYLCASSPHQGGGYTFGSGTRLTVV.

The genes are TRBV7-2 and TRBJ2-7; TRBD2 might be the D (6 bases). Germline V CDR1 and CDR2: SGHTA, FQGNSA. This CDR3 contains 16 residues. Trimming stripped 2 bases from V and 5 bases from J, with 19 bases between. This CDR3 reads CASSLWRGEGPNEQYF. As DNA, the CDR3 is TGTGCCAGCAGCTTATGGAGGGGAGAAGGCCCCAACGAGCAGTACTTC.

V and J are TRBV6-5 and TRBJ1-1, with 9 nucleotides matching TRBD1. J gave up 7 bases and V 2 bases, and 8 bases lay outside the gene matches. The CDR3 has 15 amino acids. Germline CDR1 MNHEY, CDR2 SVGAGI. CDR3 coding DNA: TGTGCCAGCAGTTACGCCGGGACAGGGTCCGTTGAAGCTTTCTTT. Encoded protein: CASSYAGTGSVEAFF.

The J gene is TRBJ1-2, the V gene TRBV7-2; 7 bases fit TRBD1. V dropped 2 bases and J dropped 0; count of bases not matched to a gene: 6. The CDR3 totals 16 residues. Germline V gene sequence: CDR1 SGHTA, CDR2 FQGNSA. CDR3: CASSLMTGTANYGYTF. CDR3 nucleotide sequence: TGTGCCAGCAGCTTAATGACAGGGACAGCTAACTATGGCTACACCTTC.

The chain joins TRBV9 to TRBJ2-3, with 9 bases lining up with TRBD2. This CDR3 spans 16 amino acids. The germline V gene has CDR1 SGDLS and CDR2 YYNGEE. V lost 3 bases, J lost 1 base, and 6 bases stayed unmatched. CDR3 residues: CASSASGMGGTDTQYF. CDR3 bases: TGTGCCAGCAGCGCTAGCGGGATGGGGGGCACAGATACGCAGTATTTT.

The chain uses TRBV28 and TRBJ1-2, with no clear D. V lost 7 bases and J lost 2, with 11 bases in between. Germline V CDR1 and CDR2: MDHEN, SYDVKM. The length of the CDR3 is 13 residues. Here the CDR3 reads CASMSRNNYGYTF. The CDR3 DNA sequence: TGTGCCAGCATGTCTAGGAACAACTATGGCTACACCTTC.

This clone was counted between two and nine times. V is TRBV14 and J is TRBJ1-3; 7 bases map to TRBD1. CDR3 size: 18 residues. CDR1 and CDR2 (germline): SGHDN, FVKESK. V was clipped by 4 bases and J by 0 bases; unmatched bases: 12. CDR3 region: CASSRPRGAGASGNTIYF. The CDR3, as DNA: TGTGCCAGCAGCCGCCCCAGGGGGGCAGGAGCCTCTGGAAACACCATATATTTT.

The chain uses TRBV10-3 and TRBJ1-3; D might be TRBD1 (6 bases). The CDR3 extends over 12 amino acids. V dropped 11 bases and J dropped 2 bases, with 10 bases sitting between them. The germline gives CDR1 ENHRY, CDR2 SYGVKD. CDR3 coding DNA: TGTGCCGGGGGGGCCCCTGGAAACACCATATATTTT. Translating it yields CAGGAPGNTIYF.

The chain uses TRBV27 and TRBJ2-6; tentative D call: TRBD1 (5 bases). The CDR3 loop spans 16 amino acids. The V gene lost 6 bases and the J gene lost 2 bases, with 14 bases spanning the gap. Looked up from germline, CDR1 is MNHEY and CDR2 is SMNVEV (reference sequence). This chain's CDR3 is CASSTQGSPGANVLTF. The CDR3 nucleotides are TGTGCCAGCAGCACCCAGGGCAGCCCTGGGGCCAACGTCCTGACTTTC.

This clone was counted many times. J is TRBJ2-7 and V is TRBV13; 7 nucleotides line up with TRBD1. The CDR3 loop spans 15 amino acids. V was clipped by 0 bases and J by 2 bases; unmatched bases: 4. Germline CDR1 is PRHDT and CDR2 is FYEKMQ (reference sequence). CDR3 nucleotides: TGTGCCAGCAGCTTAGGGACAGGGTTACCCTACGAGCAGTACTTC. Protein sequence: CASSLGTGLPYEQYF.

The chain couples TRBV6-5 to TRBJ1-4; perhaps TRBD1 as D (5 bases). The CDR3 consists of 16 residues. From germline, CDR1 is MNHEY and CDR2 SVGAGI. With 0 bases removed from V and 2 bases from J, the gap between germline ends came to 10 bases. CDR3 amino acids: CASSYSGGVTNEKLFF. In DNA form, the CDR3 reads TGTGCCAGCAGTTACTCGGGGGGGGTCACTAATGAAAAACTGTTTTTT.

The CDR3 DNA sequence: TGTGCCAGCAGCCGACAGGGGGACCCCTACGAGCAGTACTTC. As protein: CASSRQGDPYEQYF. V gene TRBV7-8 combines with J gene TRBJ2-7; TRBD1 matches 9 bases. This CDR3 is 14 amino acids long. The V and J ends lost 5 bases and 2 bases, in that order; junction bases with no gene match: 4. The germline V gene has CDR1 SGHVS and CDR2 FQNEAQ.

The CDR3 nucleotides are TGCGCCAGCAGCCATGTAACCGGGACAGCCACCTACGAGCAGTACTTC. Amino acid sequence: CASSHVTGTATYEQYF. The rearrangement links TRBV5-1 to TRBJ2-7, with TRBD1 matching over 7 bases. The CDR3 is 16 residues long. Germline-derived CDR1 and CDR2 are SGHRS and YFSETQ. The J segment lost 2 bases and the V segment lost 4 bases, leaving 12 bases of the junction unmatched.

The chain carries TRBV7-3 and TRBJ2-1; 11 bases match TRBD2. The CDR3 is 17 residues long. Losses at the gene ends were 1 base for V and 5 bases for J; bases not matched to a gene: 7. CDR1 and CDR2 (germline): SGHTA, FQGTGA. This CDR3 reads CASSLNMLAGGNNEQFF. The DNA of the CDR3 is TGTGCCAGCAGCTTAAATATGCTAGCGGGGGGAAACAATGAGCAGTTCTTC.

The chain couples TRBV6-4 to TRBJ1-6; tentative D call: TRBD1 (5 bases). V was shortened by 4 bases and J by 4 bases, with 11 bases between the two germline ends. From germline, CDR1 is MRHNA and CDR2 SNTAGT. This CDR3 has 15 amino acids. CDR3 region: CASSAGDSYNSPLHF. The CDR3 region has the DNA TGTGCCAGCAGTGCTGGGGACTCGTATAATTCACCCCTCCACTTT.

The V call is TRBV10-1, the J call TRBJ2-1, with TRBD2 identical over 7 bases. Germline assignment: CDR1 WNHNN and CDR2 SYGVQD (reference sequence). The length of the CDR3 is 17 residues. V dropped 7 bases and J dropped 4; count of bases not matched to a gene: 16. The CDR3 DNA follows: TGCGCCAGCACCCGGTCCAAGACTAGCCGGACTTACAATGAGCAGTTCTTC. Translating it yields CASTRSKTSRTYNEQFF.